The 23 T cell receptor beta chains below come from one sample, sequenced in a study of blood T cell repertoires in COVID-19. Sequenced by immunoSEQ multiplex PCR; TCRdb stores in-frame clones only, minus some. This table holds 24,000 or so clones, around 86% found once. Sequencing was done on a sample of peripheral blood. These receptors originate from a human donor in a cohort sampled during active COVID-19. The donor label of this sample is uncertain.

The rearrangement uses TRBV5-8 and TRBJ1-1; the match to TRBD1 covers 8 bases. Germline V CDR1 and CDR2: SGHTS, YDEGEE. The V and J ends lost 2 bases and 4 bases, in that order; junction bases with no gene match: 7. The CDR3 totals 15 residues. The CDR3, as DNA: TGTGCCAGCAGCTTAATGATAACAGGGGGCACTGAAGCTTTCTTT. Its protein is CASSLMITGGTEAFF.

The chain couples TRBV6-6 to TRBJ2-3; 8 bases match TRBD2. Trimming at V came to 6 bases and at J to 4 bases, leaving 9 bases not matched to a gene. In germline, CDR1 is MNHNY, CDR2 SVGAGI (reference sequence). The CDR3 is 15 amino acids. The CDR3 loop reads CASSTFGGAADTQYF. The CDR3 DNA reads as TGTGCCAGCAGCACTTTCGGGGGGGCAGCAGATACGCAGTATTTT.

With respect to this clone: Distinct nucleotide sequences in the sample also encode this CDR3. CDR3 nucleotides: TGTGCCAGTAGTATAGGCCTAGCGGGGGGCACAGATACGCAGTATTTT. As protein: CASSIGLAGGTDTQYF. The V call is TRBV19, the J call TRBJ2-3, with 10 positions matching TRBD2. The trim removed 1 base at V and 1 base at J, leaving 2 bases unmatched. Germline V lookup: CDR1 LNHDA, CDR2 SQIVND (reference sequence). This CDR3 has 16 residues.

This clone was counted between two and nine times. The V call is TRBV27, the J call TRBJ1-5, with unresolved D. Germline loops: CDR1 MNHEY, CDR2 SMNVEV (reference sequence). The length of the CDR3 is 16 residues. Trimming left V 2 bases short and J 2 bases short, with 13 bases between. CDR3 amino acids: CASSLPARRGNQPQHF. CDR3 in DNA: TGTGCCAGCAGTTTACCTGCGCGGAGGGGCAATCAGCCCCAGCATTTT.

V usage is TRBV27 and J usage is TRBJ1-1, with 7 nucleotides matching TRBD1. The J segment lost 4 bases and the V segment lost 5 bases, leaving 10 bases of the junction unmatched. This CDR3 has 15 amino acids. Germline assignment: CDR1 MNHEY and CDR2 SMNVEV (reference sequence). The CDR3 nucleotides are TGTGCCAGCAGTAATGGACAGGTTTGGGGCACTGAAGCTTTCTTT. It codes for CASSNGQVWGTEAFF.

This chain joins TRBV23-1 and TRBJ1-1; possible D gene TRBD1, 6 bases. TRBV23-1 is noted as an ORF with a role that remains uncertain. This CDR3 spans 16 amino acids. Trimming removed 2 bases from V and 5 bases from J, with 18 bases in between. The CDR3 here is CASSQHREFQGTEAFF. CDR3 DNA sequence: TGCGCCAGCAGTCAACACAGGGAATTCCAGGGGACTGAAGCTTTCTTT.

As DNA, the CDR3 is TGTGCCAGCATGGGGGCGCGGTATCAGCCCCAGCATTTT. Its translation: CASMGARYQPQHF. The chain joins TRBV2 to TRBJ1-5; maybe TRBD1 (6 bases). The V gene's germline CDR1 is SNHLY and CDR2 FYNNEI. V was clipped by 7 bases and J by 5 bases, with 12 bases between them. This CDR3 comprises 13 residues.

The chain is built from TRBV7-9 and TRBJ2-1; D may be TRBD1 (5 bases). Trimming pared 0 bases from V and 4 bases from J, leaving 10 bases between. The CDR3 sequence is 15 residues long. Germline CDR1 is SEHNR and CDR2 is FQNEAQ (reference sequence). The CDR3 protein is CASSLAGVGYNEQFF. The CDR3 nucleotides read TGTGCCAGCAGCTTAGCAGGGGTCGGTTACAATGAGCAGTTCTTC.

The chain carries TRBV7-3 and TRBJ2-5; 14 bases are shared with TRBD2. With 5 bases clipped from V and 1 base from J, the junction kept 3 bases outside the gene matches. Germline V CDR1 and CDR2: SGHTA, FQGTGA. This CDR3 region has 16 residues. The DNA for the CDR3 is TGTGCCAGCAGCCCCGGGACTAGCGGGGGCCAAGAGACCCAGTACTTC. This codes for CASSPGTSGGQETQYF.

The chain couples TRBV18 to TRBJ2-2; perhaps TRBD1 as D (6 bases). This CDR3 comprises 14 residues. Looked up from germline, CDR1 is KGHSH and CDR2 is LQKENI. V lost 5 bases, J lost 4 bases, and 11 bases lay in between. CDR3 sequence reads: CASSSTGITGELFF. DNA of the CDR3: TGTGCCAGCTCATCAACAGGGATCACCGGGGAGCTGTTTTTT.

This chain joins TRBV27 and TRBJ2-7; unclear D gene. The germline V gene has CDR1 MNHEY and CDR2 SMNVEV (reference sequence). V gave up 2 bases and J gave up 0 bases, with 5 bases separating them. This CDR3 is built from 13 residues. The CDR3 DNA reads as TGTGCCAGCAGTTTAAAGCTCTCCTACGAGCAGTACTTC. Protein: CASSLKLSYEQYF.

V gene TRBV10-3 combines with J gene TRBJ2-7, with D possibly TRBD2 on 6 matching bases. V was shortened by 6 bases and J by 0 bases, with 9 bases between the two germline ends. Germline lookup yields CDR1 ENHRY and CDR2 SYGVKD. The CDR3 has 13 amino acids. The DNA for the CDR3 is TGTGCCATCAGCACTAGCCTCTCCTACGAGCAGTACTTC. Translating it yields CAISTSLSYEQYF.

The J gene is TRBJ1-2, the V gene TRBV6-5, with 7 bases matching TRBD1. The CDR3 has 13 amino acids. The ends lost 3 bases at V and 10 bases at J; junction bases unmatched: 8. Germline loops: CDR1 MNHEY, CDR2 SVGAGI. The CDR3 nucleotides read TGTGCCAGCAGTTATAGACAGGGAATGAACTACACCTTC. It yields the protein CASSYRQGMNYTF.

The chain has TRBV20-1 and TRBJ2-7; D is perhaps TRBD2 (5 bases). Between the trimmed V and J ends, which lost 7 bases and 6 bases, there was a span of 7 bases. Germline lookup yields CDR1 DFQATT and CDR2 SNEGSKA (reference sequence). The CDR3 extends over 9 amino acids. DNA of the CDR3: TGCAGTGTGGGGAGCGAGCAGTACTTC. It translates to CSVGSEQYF.

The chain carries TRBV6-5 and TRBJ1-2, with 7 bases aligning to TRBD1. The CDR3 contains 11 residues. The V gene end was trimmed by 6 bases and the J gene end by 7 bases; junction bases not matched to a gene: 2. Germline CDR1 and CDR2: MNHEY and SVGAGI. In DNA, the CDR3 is TGTGCCAGCAGGACAGGGTTTGGCTACACCTTC. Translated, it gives CASRTGFGYTF.

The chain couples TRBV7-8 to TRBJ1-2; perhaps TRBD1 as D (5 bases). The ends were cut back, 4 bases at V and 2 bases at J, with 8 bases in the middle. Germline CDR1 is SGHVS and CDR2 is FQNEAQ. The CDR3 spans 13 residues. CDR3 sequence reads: CASSSRGNYGYTF. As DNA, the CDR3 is TGTGCCAGCAGCTCCCGGGGGAACTATGGCTACACCTTC.

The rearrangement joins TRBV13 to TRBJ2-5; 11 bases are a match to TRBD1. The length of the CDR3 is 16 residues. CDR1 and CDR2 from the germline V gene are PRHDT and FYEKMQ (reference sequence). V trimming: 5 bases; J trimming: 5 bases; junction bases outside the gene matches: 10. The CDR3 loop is CASSTSRTGGRETQYF. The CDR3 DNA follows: TGTGCCAGCAGCACGTCAAGGACAGGGGGCAGGGAGACCCAGTACTTC.

The CDR3 nucleotides are TGTGCCAGTCTAGCGGATCGGGCAGATACGCAGTATTTT. This encodes CASLADRADTQYF. V usage is TRBV2 and J usage is TRBJ2-3; 7 positions match TRBD2. The J segment lost 4 bases and the V segment lost 9 bases, leaving 7 bases of the junction unmatched. CDR1 is SNHLY, CDR2 FYNNEI, per germline. This CDR3 is built from 13 residues.

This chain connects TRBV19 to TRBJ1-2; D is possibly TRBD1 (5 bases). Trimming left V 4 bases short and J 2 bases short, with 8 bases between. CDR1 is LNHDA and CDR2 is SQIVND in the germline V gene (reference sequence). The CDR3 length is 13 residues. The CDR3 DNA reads TGTGCCAGTAGTACAGGGTCGAACTATGGCTACACCTTC. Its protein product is CASSTGSNYGYTF.

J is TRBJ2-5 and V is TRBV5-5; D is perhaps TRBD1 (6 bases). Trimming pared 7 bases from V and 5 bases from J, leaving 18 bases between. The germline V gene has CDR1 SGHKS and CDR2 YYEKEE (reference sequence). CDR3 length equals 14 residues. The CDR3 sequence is CASDRQGRGETQYF. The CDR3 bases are TGTGCCAGCGACCGGCAGGGGCGAGGGGAGACCCAGTACTTC. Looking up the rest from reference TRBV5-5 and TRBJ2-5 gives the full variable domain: DAGVTQSPTHLIKTRGQQVTLRCSPISGHKSVSWYQQVLGQGPQFIFQYYEKEERGRGNFPDRFSARQFPNYSSELNVNALLLGDSALYLCASDRQGRGETQYFGPGTRLLVL.

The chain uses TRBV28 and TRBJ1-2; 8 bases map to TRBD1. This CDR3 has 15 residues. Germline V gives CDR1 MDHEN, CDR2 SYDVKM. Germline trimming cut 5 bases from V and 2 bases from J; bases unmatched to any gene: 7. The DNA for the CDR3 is TGTGCCAGCAGTACCAGGACAGGGACAAACTATGGCTACACCTTC. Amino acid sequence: CASSTRTGTNYGYTF.

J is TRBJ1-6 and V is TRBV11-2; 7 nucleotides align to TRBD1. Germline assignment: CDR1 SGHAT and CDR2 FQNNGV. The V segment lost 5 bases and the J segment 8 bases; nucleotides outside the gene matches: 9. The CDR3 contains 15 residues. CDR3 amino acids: CASSHGQVFHSPLHF. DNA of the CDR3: TGTGCCAGCAGCCACGGACAGGTTTTCCATTCACCCCTCCACTTT.

CDR3 loop: CASSLAGGTSPLHF. The CDR3 DNA is TGTGCCAGCAGCTTGGCGGGGGGAACGTCACCCCTCCACTTT. The chain links TRBV14 to TRBJ1-6, with D possibly being TRBD1 (5 bases). The CDR3 runs to 14 residues. CDR1 and CDR2 from the germline V gene are SGHDN and FVKESK. The V end lost 5 bases, the J end lost 10 bases, and 15 bases lay between the germline ends.